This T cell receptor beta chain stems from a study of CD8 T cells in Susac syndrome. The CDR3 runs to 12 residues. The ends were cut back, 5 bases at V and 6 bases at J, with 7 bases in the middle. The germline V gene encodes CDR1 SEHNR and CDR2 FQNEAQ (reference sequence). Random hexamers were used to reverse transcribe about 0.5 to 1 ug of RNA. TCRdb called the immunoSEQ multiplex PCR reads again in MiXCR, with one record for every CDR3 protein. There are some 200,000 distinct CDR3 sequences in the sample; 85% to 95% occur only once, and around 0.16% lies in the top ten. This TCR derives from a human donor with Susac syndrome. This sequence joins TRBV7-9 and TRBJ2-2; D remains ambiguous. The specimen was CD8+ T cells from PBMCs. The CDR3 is CASSPVPGELFF. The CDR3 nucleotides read TGTGCCAGCAGCCCAGTCCCCGGGGAGCTGTTTTTT.